Below are 19 T cell receptor beta chains sequenced from a single sample in a study of OX40 agonist ivuxolimab in advanced cancers. Assay used: immunoSEQ multiplex PCR; TCRdb lists only in-frame clones, some missing. The sample has about 79,000 clones, less than 95% seen once. Here the sequenced sample was CD4+ or CD8+ T cells sorted from blood, taken in a trial of the OX40 agonist ivuxolimab. All receptors come from an adult with an advanced solid tumor such as melanoma, head and neck, liver or kidney cancer.

CDR3 loop: CASKAQTHYNEQFF. CDR3 sequence (DNA): TGCGCCAGCAAGGCACAGACACACTACAATGAGCAGTTCTTC. J is TRBJ2-1 and V is TRBV4-1, with D unresolved. Germline values: CDR1 MGHRA, CDR2 YSYEKL. The V end was cut by 7 bases, the J end by 3 bases, with 13 bases between. This CDR3 has 14 amino acids.

The chain recombines TRBV11-2 with TRBJ2-4; D is ambiguous. Germline values: CDR1 SGHAT, CDR2 FQNNGV. Trimming took off 5 bases at V and 3 bases at J, with 8 bases between the two ends. This CDR3 contains 13 residues. CDR3 bases: TGTGCCAGCAGCCCGGACGACAAAAACATTCAGTACTTC. Its translation: CASSPDDKNIQYF. The whole variable domain, filled in from reference TRBV11-2 and TRBJ2-4, reads EAGVAQSPRYKIIEKRQSVAFWCNPISGHATLYWYQQILGQGPKLLIQFQNNGVVDDSQLPKDRFSAERLKGVDSTLKIQPAKLEDSAVYLCASSPDDKNIQYFGAGTRLSVL.

This clone was counted a single time. The junction and the germline gene differ at one end; a read error may be behind it. V gene TRBV7-7 combines with J gene TRBJ2-2; 11 bases align to TRBD1. This CDR3 is 16 amino acids long. Germline CDR1 and CDR2: SSHAT and FNYEAQ (reference sequence). Here the CDR3 DNA reads TGTGCTAGCAGCCAGACCGGGACAGGGGGAACCGGGGAGCTGTTTTTT. It translates to CASSQTGTGGTGELFF.

Comment on this clone: This CDR3 is also generated by other DNA sequences in the sample. The chain is built from TRBV18 and TRBJ2-5, with a tentative D call TRBD2 (6 bases). With 6 bases removed from V and 5 bases from J, the gap between germline ends came to 10 bases. The CDR3 extends over 12 amino acids. Germline V gene sequence: CDR1 KGHSH, CDR2 LQKENI. DNA for the CDR3: TGTGCCAGCTCCCCGGCGGGGGAGACCCAGTACTTC. It is translated as CASSPAGETQYF.

V and J are TRBV6-5 and TRBJ2-7; a weak D match, TRBD2 (5 bases). Germline values: CDR1 MNHEY, CDR2 SVGAGI. The CDR3 totals 14 residues. V gave up 6 bases and J gave up 2 bases, with 14 bases separating them. The CDR3 DNA sequence: TGTGCCAGCAGCCGGGGAATCCCCCCCTACGAGCAGTACGTC. This codes for CASSRGIPPYEQYV.

A single count supports this clone. The V and J genes are TRBV5-1 and TRBJ2-3; D possibly corresponds to TRBD1 (5 bases). This CDR3 spans 14 amino acids. In germline, CDR1 is SGHRS, CDR2 YFSETQ. The V gene lost 4 bases and the J gene lost 3 bases, with 12 bases spanning the gap. The CDR3 region has the DNA TGCGCCAGCAGCCAGGACCCAGGGACAGATACGCAGTATTTT. The encoded protein is CASSQDPGTDTQYF.

This chain connects TRBV14 to TRBJ1-2; D ambiguous. Between the trimmed V and J ends, which lost 8 bases and 7 bases, there was a span of 5 bases. The CDR3 has 9 amino acids. Germline CDR1 and CDR2: SGHDN and FVKESK. The CDR3 reads CASGGGYTF. CDR3 DNA sequence: TGTGCCAGCGGCGGTGGCTACACCTTC.

The chain couples TRBV10-3 to TRBJ2-5, with 14 bases that match TRBD2. The V segment lost 6 bases and the J segment 4 bases; nucleotides outside the gene matches: 4. This CDR3 region has 15 residues. The germline CDR1 and CDR2 sequences are ENHRY and SYGVKD. CDR3 bases: TGTGCCATCAGGTCCGGACTAGCGGGGGGAGAGACCCAGTACTTC. Its protein is CAIRSGLAGGETQYF.

The chain carries TRBV16 and TRBJ2-1; TRBD2 matches at 11 bases. After removal of 3 bases from V and 0 bases from J, the junction contained 7 bases not matched to a gene. Germline V gene lookup returns CDR1 KGHSY and CDR2 FQNENV. The CDR3 sequence is 18 residues long. The CDR3 loop reads CASSQASGGPSSYNEQFF. The CDR3 coding sequence is TGTGCCAGCAGCCAGGCTAGCGGGGGGCCGAGCTCCTACAATGAGCAGTTCTTC.

The chain has TRBV30 and TRBJ2-1, with D possibly being TRBD1 (5 bases). Between the trimmed V and J ends, which lost 0 bases and 7 bases, there was a span of 10 bases. Germline V CDR1 and CDR2: GTSNPN, SVGIG (reference sequence). The CDR3 has 13 amino acids. DNA of the CDR3: TGTGCCTGGAGTGTTTCAGGGTCAAATGAGCAGTTCTTC. Encoded protein: CAWSVSGSNEQFF.

This clone was observed once. The gene calls are TRBV9 and TRBJ1-2; no firm D call. Trimming took 3 bases from V and 8 from J, leaving 14 bases between them. The CDR3 is 13 residues long. Germline CDR1 reads SGDLS; CDR2 reads YYNGEE. The CDR3 coding sequence is TGTGCCAGCAGCGCCCCCCTAGAGAAGGGCTACACCTTC. Translation: CASSAPLEKGYTF. Complete variable domain (other parts from reference TRBV9 and TRBJ1-2): DSGVTQTPKHLITATGQRVTLRCSPRSGDLSVYWYQQSLDQGLQFLIQYYNGEERAKGNILERFSAQQFPDLHSELNLSSLELGDSALYFCASSAPLEKGYTFGSGTRLTVV.

The chain recombines TRBV6-4 with TRBJ2-3; 10 nucleotides line up with TRBD2. V trimming: 10 bases; J trimming: 0 bases; junction bases outside the gene matches: 4. The CDR3 has 14 residues. Germline V gene data show CDR1 as MRHNA and CDR2 as SNTAGT. The CDR3 protein is CATERGGSTDTQYF. CDR3 coding DNA: TGTGCCACAGAGCGGGGGGGCAGCACAGATACGCAGTATTTT.

The J gene is TRBJ2-1, the V gene TRBV5-1, with TRBD2 identical over 8 bases. V lost 1 base, J lost 2 bases, and 2 bases stayed unmatched. Per germline, CDR1 SGHRS and CDR2 YFSETQ. The CDR3 contains 15 residues. This chain's CDR3 is CASSLTGGTYNEQFF. The CDR3 nucleotides read TGCGCCAGCAGCTTGACGGGGGGGACCTACAATGAGCAGTTCTTC.

This clone came up once. The rearrangement links TRBV6-5 to TRBJ1-6; D is undetermined. This CDR3 contains 15 residues. Between the trimmed V and J ends, which lost 2 bases and 2 bases, there was a span of 7 bases. The germline V gene has CDR1 MNHEY and CDR2 SVGAGI. The CDR3 bases are TGTGCCAGCAGTTACGGCCAGACCTATAATTCACCCCTCCACTTT. Protein product: CASSYGQTYNSPLHF.

CDR3 in DNA: TGTGCCAGCAGTTTCTCGGCGGGGTCCGATGAGCAGTTCTTC. Protein product: CASSFSAGSDEQFF. The chain recombines TRBV28 with TRBJ2-1; a weak D match, TRBD2 (6 bases). V was pared by 3 bases and J by 8 bases, with 14 bases between. The CDR3 covers 14 residues. Germline loops: CDR1 MDHEN, CDR2 SYDVKM. Variable domain in full (rest from reference TRBV28 and TRBJ2-1): DVKVTQSSRYLVKRTGEKVFLECVQDMDHENMFWYRQDPGLGLRLIYFSYDVKMKEKGDIPEGYSVSREKKERFSLILESASTNQTSMYLCASSFSAGSDEQFFGPGTRLTVL.

The chain has TRBV5-1 and TRBJ2-6, with D possibly matching TRBD1 (6 bases). There are 16 residues in the CDR3. Between the trimmed V and J ends, which lost 4 bases and 1 base, there was a span of 12 bases. Germline V lookup: CDR1 SGHRS, CDR2 YFSETQ. CDR3 DNA: TGCGCCAGCAGCGCAGAAACAGGGTCTGGGGCCAACGTCCTGACTTTC. Translation gives CASSAETGSGANVLTF.

In this sample, this clone turned up once. The chain is built from TRBV18 and TRBJ1-6; TRBD1 agrees at 7 bases. The CDR3 sequence is 16 residues long. Losses at the gene ends were 6 bases for V and 3 bases for J; bases not matched to a gene: 8. CDR1 and CDR2 from the germline V gene are KGHSH and LQKENI. As DNA, the CDR3 is TGTGCCAGCTCGCGGGACAGCCACAACTATAATTCACCCCTCCACTTT. Amino acid sequence: CASSRDSHNYNSPLHF.

The CDR3 sequence is CASSRGLGTDTQYF. The CDR3 region has the DNA TGTGCCAGCTCGAGGGGGCTAGGCACAGATACGCAGTATTTT. The chain couples TRBV6-5 to TRBJ2-3; 7 nucleotides match TRBD1. This CDR3 is 14 amino acids long. V lost 8 bases and J lost 1; bases outside the gene matches: 6. CDR1 and CDR2 from the germline V gene are MNHEY and SVGAGI.

V gene TRBV7-2 combines with J gene TRBJ2-3; no definite D call. With 7 bases removed from V and 7 bases from J, the gap between germline ends came to 15 bases. CDR1 is SGHTA, CDR2 FQGNSA, per germline. The CDR3 has 13 amino acids. CDR3 amino acids: CASNQAPRNTQYF. For the CDR3, the DNA is TGTGCCAGCAATCAGGCTCCGAGGAATACGCAGTATTTT.